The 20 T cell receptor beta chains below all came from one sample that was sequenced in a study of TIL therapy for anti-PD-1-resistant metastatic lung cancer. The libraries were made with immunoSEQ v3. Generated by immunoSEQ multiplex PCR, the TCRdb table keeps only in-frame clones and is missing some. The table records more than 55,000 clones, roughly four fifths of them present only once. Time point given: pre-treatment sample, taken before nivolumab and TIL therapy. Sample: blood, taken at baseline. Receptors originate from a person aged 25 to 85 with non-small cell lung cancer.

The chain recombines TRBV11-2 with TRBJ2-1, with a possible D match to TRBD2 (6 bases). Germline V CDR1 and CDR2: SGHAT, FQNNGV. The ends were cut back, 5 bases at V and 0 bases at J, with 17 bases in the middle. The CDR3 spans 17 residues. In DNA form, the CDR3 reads TGTGCCAGCAGCCCCGGGGGAGCGGCGAGCTCCTACAATGAGCAGTTCTTC. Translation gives CASSPGGAASSYNEQFF.

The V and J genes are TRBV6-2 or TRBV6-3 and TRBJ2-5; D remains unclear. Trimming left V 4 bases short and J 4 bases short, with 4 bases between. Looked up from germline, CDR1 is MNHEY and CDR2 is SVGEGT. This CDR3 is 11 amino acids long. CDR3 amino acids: CASSFSETQYF. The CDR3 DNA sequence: TGTGCCAGCAGTTTCTCAGAGACCCAGTACTTC.

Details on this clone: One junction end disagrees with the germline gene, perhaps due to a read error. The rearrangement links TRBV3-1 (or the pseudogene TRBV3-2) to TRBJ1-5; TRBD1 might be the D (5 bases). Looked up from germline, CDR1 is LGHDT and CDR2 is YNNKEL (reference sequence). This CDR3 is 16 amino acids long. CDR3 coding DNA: TGTGCCAGCAGCCAAGATCGGGCAGGGAGCAAGCAGCCCCAGCATTTT. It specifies CASSQDRAGSKQPQHF.

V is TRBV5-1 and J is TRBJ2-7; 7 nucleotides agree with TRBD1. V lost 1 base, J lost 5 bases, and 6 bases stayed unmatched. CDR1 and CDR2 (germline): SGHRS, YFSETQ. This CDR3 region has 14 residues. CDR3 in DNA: TGCGCCAGCAGCTTGTCTAACAGGGGAAACGAGCAGTACTTC. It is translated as CASSLSNRGNEQYF. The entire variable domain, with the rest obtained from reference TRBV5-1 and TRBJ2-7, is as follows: KAGVTQTPRYLIKTRGQQVTLSCSPISGHRSVSWYQQTPGQGLQFLFEYFSETQRNKGNFPGRFSGRQFSNSRSEMNVSTLELGDSALYLCASSLSNRGNEQYFGPGTRLTVT.

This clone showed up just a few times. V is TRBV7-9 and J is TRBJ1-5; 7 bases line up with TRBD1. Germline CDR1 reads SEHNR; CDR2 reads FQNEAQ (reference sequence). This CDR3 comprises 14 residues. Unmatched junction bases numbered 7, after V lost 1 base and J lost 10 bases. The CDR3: CASSLGQGVIPQHF. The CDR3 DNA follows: TGTGCCAGCAGCTTAGGACAGGGTGTAATTCCCCAGCATTTT. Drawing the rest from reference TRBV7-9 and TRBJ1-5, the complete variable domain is DTGVSQNPRHKITKRGQNVTFRCDPISEHNRLYWYRQTLGQGPEFLTYFQNEAQLEKSRLLSDRFSAERPKGSFSTLEIQRTEQGDSAMYLCASSLGQGVIPQHFGDGTRLSIL.

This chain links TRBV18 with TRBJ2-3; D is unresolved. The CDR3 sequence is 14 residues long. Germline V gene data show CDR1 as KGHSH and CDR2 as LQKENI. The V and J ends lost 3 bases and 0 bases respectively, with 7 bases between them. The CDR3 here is CASSPAGSTDTQYF. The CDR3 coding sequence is TGTGCCAGCTCACCGGCAGGAAGCACAGATACGCAGTATTTT.

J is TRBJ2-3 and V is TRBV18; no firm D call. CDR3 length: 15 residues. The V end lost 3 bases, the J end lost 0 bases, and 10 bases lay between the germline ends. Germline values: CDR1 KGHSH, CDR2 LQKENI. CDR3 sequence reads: CASSPSDRSTDTQYF. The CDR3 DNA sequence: TGTGCCAGCTCACCCTCGGACCGCAGCACAGATACGCAGTATTTT.

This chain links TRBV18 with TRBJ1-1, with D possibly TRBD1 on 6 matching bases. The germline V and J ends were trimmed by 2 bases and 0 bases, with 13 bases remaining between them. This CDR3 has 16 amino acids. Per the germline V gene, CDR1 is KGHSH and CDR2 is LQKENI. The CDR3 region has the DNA TGTGCCAGCTCACCAGGTCCTAACAGGGTGAACACTGAAGCTTTCTTT. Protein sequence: CASSPGPNRVNTEAFF.

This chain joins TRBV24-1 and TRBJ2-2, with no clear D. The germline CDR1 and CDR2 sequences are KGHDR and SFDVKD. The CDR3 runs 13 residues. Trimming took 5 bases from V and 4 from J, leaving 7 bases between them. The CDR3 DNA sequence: TGTGCCACCAGTGTTCCCAGCACCGGGGAGCTGTTTTTT. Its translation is CATSVPSTGELFF.

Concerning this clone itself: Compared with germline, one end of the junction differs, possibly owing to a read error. CDR3 residues: CASSALLGLAGEFSPCF. The DNA for the CDR3 is TGCGCCAGCAGTGCCCTCCTTGGACTAGCGGGAGAATTCAGCCCTTGCTTC. The rearrangement joins TRBV10-2 to TRBJ2-7; 13 positions agree with TRBD2. Germline CDR1 is WSHSY and CDR2 is SAAADI. The CDR3 spans 17 residues.

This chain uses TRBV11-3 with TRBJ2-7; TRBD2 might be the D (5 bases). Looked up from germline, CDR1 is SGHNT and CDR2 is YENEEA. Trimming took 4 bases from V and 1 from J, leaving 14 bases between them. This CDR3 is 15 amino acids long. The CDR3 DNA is TGTGCCAGCAGCTCGGAATCCGGGATGTCCTACGAGCAGTACTTC. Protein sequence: CASSSESGMSYEQYF. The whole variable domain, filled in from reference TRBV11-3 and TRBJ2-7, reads EAGVVQSPRYKIIEKKQPVAFWCNPISGHNTLYWYLQNLGQGPELLIRYENEEAVDDSQLPKDRFSAERLKGVDSTLKIQPAELGDSAVYLCASSSESGMSYEQYFGPGTRLTVT.

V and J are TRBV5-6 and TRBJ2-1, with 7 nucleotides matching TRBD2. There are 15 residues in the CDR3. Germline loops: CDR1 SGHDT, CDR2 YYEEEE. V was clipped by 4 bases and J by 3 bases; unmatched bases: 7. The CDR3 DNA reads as TGTGCCAGCAGCCTCCTAGCGGTGGACTACAATGAGCAGTTCTTC. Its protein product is CASSLLAVDYNEQFF.

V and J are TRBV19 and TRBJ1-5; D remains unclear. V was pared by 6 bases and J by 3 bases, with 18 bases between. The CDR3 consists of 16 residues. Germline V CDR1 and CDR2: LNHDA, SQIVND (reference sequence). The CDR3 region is CASRNPLHRLNQPQHF. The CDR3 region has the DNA TGTGCCAGTAGAAACCCCCTCCATCGCCTCAATCAGCCCCAGCATTTT.

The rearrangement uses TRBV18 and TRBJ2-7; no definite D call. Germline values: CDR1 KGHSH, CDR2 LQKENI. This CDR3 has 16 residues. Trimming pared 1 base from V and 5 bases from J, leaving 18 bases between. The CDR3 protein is CASSPRSIIGIDEQYF. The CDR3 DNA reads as TGTGCCAGCTCACCACGTAGCATTATAGGGATCGACGAGCAGTACTTC.

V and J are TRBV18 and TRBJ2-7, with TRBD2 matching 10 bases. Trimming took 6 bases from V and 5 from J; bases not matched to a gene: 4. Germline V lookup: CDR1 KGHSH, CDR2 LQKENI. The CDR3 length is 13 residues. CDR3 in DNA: TGTGCCAGCTCCGGGCTAGCGGGAGACGAGCAGTACTTC. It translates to CASSGLAGDEQYF.

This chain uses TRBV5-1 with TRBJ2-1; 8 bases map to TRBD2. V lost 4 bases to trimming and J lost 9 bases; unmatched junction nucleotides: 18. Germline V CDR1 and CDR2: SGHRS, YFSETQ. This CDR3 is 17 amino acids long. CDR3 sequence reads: CASSTTPYGTSNFEQFF. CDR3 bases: TGCGCCAGCAGCACAACCCCTTACGGGACTAGTAATTTTGAGCAGTTCTTC. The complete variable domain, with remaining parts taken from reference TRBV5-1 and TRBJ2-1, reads KAGVTQTPRYLIKTRGQQVTLSCSPISGHRSVSWYQQTPGQGLQFLFEYFSETQRNKGNFPGRFSGRQFSNSRSEMNVSTLELGDSALYLCASSTTPYGTSNFEQFFGPGTRLTVL.

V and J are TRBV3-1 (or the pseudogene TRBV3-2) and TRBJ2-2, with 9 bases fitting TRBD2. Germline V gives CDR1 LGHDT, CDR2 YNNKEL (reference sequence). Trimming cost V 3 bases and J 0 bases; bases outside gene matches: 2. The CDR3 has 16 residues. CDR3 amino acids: CASSQIAGANTGELFF. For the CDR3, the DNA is TGTGCCAGCAGCCAGATAGCGGGGGCGAACACCGGGGAGCTGTTTTTT.

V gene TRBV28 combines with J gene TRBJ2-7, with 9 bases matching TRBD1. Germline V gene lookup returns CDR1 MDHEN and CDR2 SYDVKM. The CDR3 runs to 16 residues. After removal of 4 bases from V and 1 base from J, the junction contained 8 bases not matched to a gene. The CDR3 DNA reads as TGTGCCAGCAGTTCCTCCTCCGGGACAGGGTCCTACGAGCAGTACTTC. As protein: CASSSSSGTGSYEQYF.

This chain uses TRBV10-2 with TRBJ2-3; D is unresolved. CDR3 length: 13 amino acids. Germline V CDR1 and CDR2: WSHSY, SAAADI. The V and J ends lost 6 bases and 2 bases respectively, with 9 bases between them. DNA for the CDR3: TGCGCCAGCAGGGCTTCGAACACAGATACGCAGTATTTT. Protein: CASRASNTDTQYF.

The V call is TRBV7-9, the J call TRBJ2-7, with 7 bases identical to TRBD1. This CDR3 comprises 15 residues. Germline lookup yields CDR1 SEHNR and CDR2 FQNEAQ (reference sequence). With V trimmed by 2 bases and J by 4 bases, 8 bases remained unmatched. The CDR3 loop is CASSLTGQTFYEQYF. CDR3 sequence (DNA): TGTGCCAGCAGCTTAACGGGACAGACTTTTTACGAGCAGTACTTC. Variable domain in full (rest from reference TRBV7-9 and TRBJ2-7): DTGVSQNPRHKITKRGQNVTFRCDPISEHNRLYWYRQTLGQGPEFLTYFQNEAQLEKSRLLSDRFSAERPKGSFSTLEIQRTEQGDSAMYLCASSLTGQTFYEQYFGPGTRLTVT.